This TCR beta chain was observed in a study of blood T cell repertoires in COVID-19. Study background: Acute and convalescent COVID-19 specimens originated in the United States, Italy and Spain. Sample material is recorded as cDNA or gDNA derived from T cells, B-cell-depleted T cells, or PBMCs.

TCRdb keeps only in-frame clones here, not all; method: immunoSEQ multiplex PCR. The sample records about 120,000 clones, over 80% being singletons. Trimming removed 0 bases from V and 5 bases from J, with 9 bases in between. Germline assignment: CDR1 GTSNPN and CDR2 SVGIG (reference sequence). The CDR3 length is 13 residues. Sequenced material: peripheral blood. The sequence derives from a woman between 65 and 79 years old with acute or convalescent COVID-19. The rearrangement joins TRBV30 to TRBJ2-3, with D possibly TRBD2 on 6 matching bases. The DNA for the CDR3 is TGTGCCTGGAGTGTACTGGAGGGAGATACGCAGTATTTT. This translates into CAWSVLEGDTQYF. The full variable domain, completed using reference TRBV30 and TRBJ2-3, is SQTIHQWPATLVQPVGSPLSLECTVEGTSNPNLYWYRQAAGRGLQLLFYSVGIGQISSEVPQNLSASRPQDRQFILSSKKLLLSDSGFYLCAWSVLEGDTQYFGPGTRLTVL.